This is a list of T cell receptor beta chains from one sample in a study of T cell responses to AZD1222 COVID-19 vaccine. Sequencing was performed with immunoSEQ multiplex PCR; in TCRdb, only in-frame clones are kept and a portion is missing. The data show approximately 130,000 clones, 84% seen once. The sequencing here drew on peripheral blood, taken 28 days after the second AZD1222 dose. Receptor source: an adult who received the AZD1222 COVID-19 vaccine. Both conserved end residues are part of each CDR3. D genes are given only for firm matches. Clone size is shown for a subset of rows, as once, few, many or a class of expanded clone.

TRBD1	TRBV29-1	NA	TRBJ2-7	CSAWDRAGEQYF	TGCAGCGCCTGGGACAGGGCGGGGGAGCAGTACTTC
NA	TRBV28	NA	TRBJ1-3	CASTKIGLTSGNTIYF	TGTGCCAGCACCAAAATCGGACTGACCTCTGGAAACACCATATATTTT
TRBD2	TRBV4-3	NA	TRBJ2-7	CASSPQGGDEQYF	TGCGCCAGCAGCCCCCAGGGAGGGGACGAGCAGTACTTC
NA	TRBV2	NA	TRBJ1-5	CASSDRDQPQHF	TGTGCCAGCAGTGACAGGGATCAGCCCCAGCATTTT
NA	TRBV5-1	few	TRBJ1-2	CASSRGPEGDGYTF	TGCGCCAGCAGCCGTGGGCCGGAGGGCGATGGCTACACCTTC
TRBD1	TRBV9	medium-sized	TRBJ2-2	CASSVETGGTGELFF	TGTGCCAGCAGCGTAGAAACAGGGGGCACCGGGGAGCTGTTTTTT
TRBD2	TRBV7-2	few	TRBJ2-3	CASSFTSGGTDTQYF	TGTGCCAGCAGTTTTACTAGCGGGGGCACAGATACGCAGTATTTT
TRBD2	TRBV7-6	NA	TRBJ2-7	CASSQGGMQYF	TGTGCCAGCAGCCAGGGAGGGATGCAGTACTTC
TRBD1	TRBV2	few	TRBJ1-5	CASAGGNGNQPQHF	TGTGCCAGTGCAGGGGGCAATGGGAATCAGCCCCAGCATTTT
TRBD1	TRBV2	once	TRBJ2-7	CASSLDRGNIYEQYF	TGTGCCAGCAGCTTGGACAGGGGCAACATATACGAGCAGTACTTC
NA	TRBV5-6	NA	TRBJ1-3	CASSFSPGGNTIYF	TGTGCCAGCAGCTTCTCCCCCGGGGGAAACACCATATATTTT
TRBD1	TRBV10-1	NA	TRBJ2-7	CASSPGQGDYRQYF	TGCGCCAGCAGTCCGGGACAGGGGGACTATAGGCAGTACTTC
TRBD2	TRBV6-2/TRBV6-3	NA	TRBJ2-1	CASSARVSGAAGNEQFF	TGTGCCAGCAGTGCCCGGGTTAGCGGGGCCGCTGGAAATGAGCAGTTCTTC
NA	TRBV27	NA	TRBJ2-7	CASSFQYDVYEQYF	TGTGCCAGCAGTTTCCAGTATGACGTATACGAGCAGTACTTC
TRBD1	TRBV28	NA	TRBJ1-4	CASSLTGFNEKLFF	TGTGCCAGCAGTTTGACAGGGTTTAATGAAAAACTGTTTTTT
TRBD1	TRBV11-3	NA	TRBJ1-1	CASSQGNRGNTEAFF	TGTGCCAGCAGCCAAGGGAACAGGGGGAACACTGAAGCTTTCTTT
NA	TRBV9	NA	TRBJ2-5	CASSGGFRYF	TGTGCCAGCAGCGGTGGCTTCAGGTACTTC
NA	TRBV18	NA	TRBJ2-3	CASSPYRHGFSDTQYF	TGTGCCAGCTCACCATACCGACATGGTTTTTCAGATACGCAGTATTTT
NA	TRBV2	NA	TRBJ1-3	CASSKDRVSGNTIYF	TGTGCCAGCAGTAAGGACAGAGTCTCTGGAAACACCATATATTTT
NA	TRBV5-1	NA	TRBJ1-3	CASSLTGNSGNTIYF	TGCGCCAGCAGCTTGACAGGGAACTCTGGAAACACCATATATTTT
NA	TRBV19	NA	TRBJ1-5	CASSSGMYQPQHF	TGTGCCAGTAGCTCCGGGATGTATCAGCCCCAGCATTTT
TRBD1	TRBV5-4	NA	TRBJ1-1	CASSVDRVGEAFF	TGTGCCAGCAGCGTGGACAGGGTGGGAGAAGCTTTCTTT
NA	TRBV6-5	NA	TRBJ2-7	CASRGDFMSSYEQYF	TGTGCCAGCAGAGGGGACTTCATGAGCTCCTACGAGCAGTACTTC
NA	TRBV7-2	NA	TRBJ1-3	CASSPGTGSGNTIYF	TGTGCCAGCAGCCCGGGGACGGGCTCTGGAAACACCATATATTTT
NA	TRBV3-1/TRBV3-2	NA	TRBJ1-4	CASSQRATNEKLFF	TGTGCCAGCAGCCAAAGGGCAACTAATGAAAAACTGTTTTTT
NA	TRBV29-1	NA	TRBJ1-1	CSVYRDMNTEAFF	TGCAGCGTTTACAGGGACATGAACACTGAAGCTTTCTTT
TRBD1	TRBV10-3	once	TRBJ2-7	CAISTYRDRGGEQYF	TGTGCCATCAGCACATACCGGGACAGAGGAGGCGAGCAGTACTTC
NA	TRBV6-5	once	TRBJ1-1	CASSTGRRAEAFF	TGTGCCAGCAGTACCGGACGGAGGGCTGAAGCTTTCTTT
NA	TRBV9	NA	TRBJ1-3	CASSTTGAGNTIYF	TGTGCCAGCAGCACCACAGGAGCTGGAAACACCATATATTTT
TRBD1	TRBV6-5	few	TRBJ2-7	CASSLTGGPYEQYF	TGTGCCAGCAGTCTAACAGGGGGCCCTTACGAGCAGTACTTC
NA	TRBV12-3/TRBV12-4	NA	TRBJ2-1	CASSLVLGGEQFF	TGTGCCAGCAGTTTAGTTTTGGGGGGCGAGCAGTTCTTC
NA	TRBV13	NA	TRBJ2-3	CASSLSTDTQYF	TGTGCCAGCAGCTTATCCACAGATACGCAGTATTTT
TRBD1	TRBV4-3	NA	TRBJ2-5	CASSPGQLQETQYF	TGCGCCAGCAGCCCGGGACAGTTACAAGAGACCCAGTACTTC